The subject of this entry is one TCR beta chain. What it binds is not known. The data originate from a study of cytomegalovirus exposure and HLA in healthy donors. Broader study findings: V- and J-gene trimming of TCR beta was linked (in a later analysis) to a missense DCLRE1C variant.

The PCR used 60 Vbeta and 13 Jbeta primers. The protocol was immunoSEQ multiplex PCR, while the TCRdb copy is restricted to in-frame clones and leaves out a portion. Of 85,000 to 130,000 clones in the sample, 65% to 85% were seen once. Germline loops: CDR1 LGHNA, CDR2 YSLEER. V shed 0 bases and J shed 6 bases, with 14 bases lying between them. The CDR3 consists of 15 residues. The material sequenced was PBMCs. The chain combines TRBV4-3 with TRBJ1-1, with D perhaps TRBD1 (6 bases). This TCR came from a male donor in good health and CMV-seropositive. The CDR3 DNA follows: TGCGCCAGCAGCCAAGAGACAGGTCGCCTCTCTGAAGCTTTCTTT. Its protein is CASSQETGRLSEAFF.